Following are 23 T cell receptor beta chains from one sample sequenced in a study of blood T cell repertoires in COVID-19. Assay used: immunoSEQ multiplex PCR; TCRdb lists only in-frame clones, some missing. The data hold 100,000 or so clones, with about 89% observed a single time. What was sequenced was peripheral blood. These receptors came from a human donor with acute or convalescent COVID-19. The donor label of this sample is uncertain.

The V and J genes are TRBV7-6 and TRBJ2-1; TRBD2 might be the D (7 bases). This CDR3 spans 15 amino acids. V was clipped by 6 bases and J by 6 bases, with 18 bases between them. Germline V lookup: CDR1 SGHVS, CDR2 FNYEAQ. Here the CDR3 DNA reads TGTGCCAGCAGGGAGAGGGGGGGGATCGGCAATGAGCAGTTCTTC. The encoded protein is CASRERGGIGNEQFF.

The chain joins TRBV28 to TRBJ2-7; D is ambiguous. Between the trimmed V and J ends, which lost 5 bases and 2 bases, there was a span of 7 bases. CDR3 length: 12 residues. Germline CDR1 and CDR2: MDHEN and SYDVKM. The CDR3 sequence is CASSELTYEQYF. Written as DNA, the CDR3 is TGTGCCAGCAGTGAGTTGACCTACGAGCAGTACTTC.

DNA for the CDR3: TGTGCCAGCAGCCGGGACAGGGGGATCGGGCAGTACTTC. It specifies CASSRDRGIGQYF. The rearrangement joins TRBV5-6 to TRBJ2-7; 11 bases fit TRBD1. The CDR3 runs 13 residues. After removal of 4 bases from V and 9 bases from J, the junction contained 6 bases not matched to a gene. CDR1 and CDR2 from the germline V gene are SGHDT and YYEEEE.

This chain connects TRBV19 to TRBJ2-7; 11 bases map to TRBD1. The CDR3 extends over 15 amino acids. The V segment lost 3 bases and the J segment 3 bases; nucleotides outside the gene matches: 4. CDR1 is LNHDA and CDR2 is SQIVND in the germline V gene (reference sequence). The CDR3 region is CASSMGGQGDYEQYF. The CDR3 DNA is TGTGCCAGTAGTATGGGGGGACAGGGGGACTACGAGCAGTACTTC.

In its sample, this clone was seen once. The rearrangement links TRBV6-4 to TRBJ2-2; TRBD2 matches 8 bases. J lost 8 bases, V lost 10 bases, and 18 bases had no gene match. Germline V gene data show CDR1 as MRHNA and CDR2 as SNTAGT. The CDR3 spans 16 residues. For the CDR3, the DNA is TGTGCCATTACAAGGACTAGCCTGGTAATCCCAGGGGAGCTGTTTTTT. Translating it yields CAITRTSLVIPGELFF.

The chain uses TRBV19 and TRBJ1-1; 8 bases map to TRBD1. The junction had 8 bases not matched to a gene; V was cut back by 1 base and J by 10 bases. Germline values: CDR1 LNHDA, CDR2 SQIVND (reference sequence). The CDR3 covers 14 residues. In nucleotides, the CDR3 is TGTGCCAGTAGTATAGGACAGGGGAGCGGTGGAGCTTTCTTT. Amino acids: CASSIGQGSGGAFF.

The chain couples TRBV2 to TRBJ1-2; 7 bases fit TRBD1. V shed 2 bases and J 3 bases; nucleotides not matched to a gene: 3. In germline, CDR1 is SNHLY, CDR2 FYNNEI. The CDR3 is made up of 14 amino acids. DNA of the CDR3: TGTGCCAGCAGTGAACAGGGGGACCACTATGGCTACACCTTC. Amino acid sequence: CASSEQGDHYGYTF.

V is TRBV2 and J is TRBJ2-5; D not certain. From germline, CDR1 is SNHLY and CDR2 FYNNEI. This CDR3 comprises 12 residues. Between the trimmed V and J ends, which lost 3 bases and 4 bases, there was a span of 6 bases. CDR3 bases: TGTGCCAGCAGTGATCCCTCAGAGACCCAGTACTTC. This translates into CASSDPSETQYF.

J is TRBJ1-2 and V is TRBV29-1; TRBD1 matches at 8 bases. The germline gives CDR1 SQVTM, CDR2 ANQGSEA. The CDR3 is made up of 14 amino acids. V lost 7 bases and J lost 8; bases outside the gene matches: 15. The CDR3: CSATETGTGSGYTF. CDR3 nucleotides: TGCAGCGCCACGGAAACCGGGACAGGATCGGGCTACACCTTC.

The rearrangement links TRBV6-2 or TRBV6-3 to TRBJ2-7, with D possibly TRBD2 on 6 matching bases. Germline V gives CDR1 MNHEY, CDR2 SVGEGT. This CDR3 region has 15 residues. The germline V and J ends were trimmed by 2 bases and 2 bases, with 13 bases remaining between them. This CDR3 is CASSYPGGMAYEQYF. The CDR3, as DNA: TGTGCCAGCAGTTACCCCGGAGGGATGGCCTACGAGCAGTACTTC.

CDR3 nucleotide sequence: TGTGCCAGCAGCTCCCGACAGGGGGAATACGATGGCTACACCTTC. Protein sequence: CASSSRQGEYDGYTF. This chain connects TRBV7-9 to TRBJ1-2, with TRBD1 matching 9 bases. This CDR3 comprises 15 residues. The germline gives CDR1 SEHNR, CDR2 FQNEAQ (reference sequence). The V gene end was trimmed by 4 bases and the J gene end by 6 bases; junction bases not matched to a gene: 9.

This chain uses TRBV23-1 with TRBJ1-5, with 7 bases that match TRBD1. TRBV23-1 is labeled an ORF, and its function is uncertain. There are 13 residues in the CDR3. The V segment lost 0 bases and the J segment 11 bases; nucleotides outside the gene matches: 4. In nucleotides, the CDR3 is TGCGCCAGCAGTCAATCGGGGACAGAGGCCCAGCATTTT. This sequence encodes CASSQSGTEAQHF.

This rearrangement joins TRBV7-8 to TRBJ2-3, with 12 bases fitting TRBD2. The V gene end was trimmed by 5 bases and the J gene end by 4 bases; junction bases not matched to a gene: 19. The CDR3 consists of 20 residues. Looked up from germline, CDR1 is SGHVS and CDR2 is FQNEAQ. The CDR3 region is CASSGSLGLAGRAHPDTQYF. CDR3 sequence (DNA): TGTGCCAGCAGCGGCAGCCTAGGACTAGCGGGGCGTGCCCATCCAGATACGCAGTATTTT. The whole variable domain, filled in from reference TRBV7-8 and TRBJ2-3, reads GAGVSQSPRYKVAKRGQDVALRCDPISGHVSLFWYQQALGQGPEFLTYFQNEAQLDKSGLPSDRFFAERPEGSVSTLKIQRTQQEDSAVYLCASSGSLGLAGRAHPDTQYFGPGTRLTVL.

CDR3 sequence reads: CASSWGPGDGNEQFF. CDR3 sequence (DNA): TGTGCCAGCAGCTGGGGGCCAGGGGACGGGAATGAGCAGTTCTTC. V usage is TRBV5-4 and J usage is TRBJ2-1, with a tentative D call TRBD1 (6 bases). Looked up from germline, CDR1 is SGHNT and CDR2 is YYREEE (reference sequence). V was cut by 3 bases and J by 7 bases, with 17 bases left in between. The CDR3 has 15 residues.

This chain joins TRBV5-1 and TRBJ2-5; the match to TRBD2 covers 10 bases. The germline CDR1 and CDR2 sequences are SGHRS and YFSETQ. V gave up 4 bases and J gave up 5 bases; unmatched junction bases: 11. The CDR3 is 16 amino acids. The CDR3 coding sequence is TGCGCCAGCAGCGCACCGAGCGGGAGGGGTCGGGAGACCCAGTACTTC. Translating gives CASSAPSGRGRETQYF.

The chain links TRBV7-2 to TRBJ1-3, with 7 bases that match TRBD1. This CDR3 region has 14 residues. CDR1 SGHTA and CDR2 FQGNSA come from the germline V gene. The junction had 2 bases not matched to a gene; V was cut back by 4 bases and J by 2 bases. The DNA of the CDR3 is TGTGCCAGCAGCTCGGGACAGACTGGAAACACCATATATTTT. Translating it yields CASSSGQTGNTIYF.

CDR3 coding DNA: TGCAGCGTTGACCCCGGACAGCCCGGCGAGCAGTACTTC. As protein: CSVDPGQPGEQYF. V usage is TRBV29-1 and J usage is TRBJ2-7; TRBD1 is a possible D gene (6 bases). V lost 3 bases to trimming and J lost 6 bases, with 15 bases between them. CDR3 length equals 13 residues. Per the germline V gene, CDR1 is SQVTM and CDR2 is ANQGSEA.

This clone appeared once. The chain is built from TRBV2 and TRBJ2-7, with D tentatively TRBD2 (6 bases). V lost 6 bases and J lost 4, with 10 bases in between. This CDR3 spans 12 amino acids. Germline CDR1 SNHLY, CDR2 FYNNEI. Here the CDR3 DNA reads TGTGCCAGCAGCGGCGGGATGTACGAGCAGTACTTC. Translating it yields CASSGGMYEQYF.

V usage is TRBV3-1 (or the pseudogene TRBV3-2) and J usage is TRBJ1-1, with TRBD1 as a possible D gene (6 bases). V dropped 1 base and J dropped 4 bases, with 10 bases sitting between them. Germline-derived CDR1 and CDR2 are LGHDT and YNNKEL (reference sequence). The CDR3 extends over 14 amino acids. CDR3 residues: CASSQGQGFTEAFF. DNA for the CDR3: TGTGCCAGCAGCCAAGGGCAGGGGTTCACTGAAGCTTTCTTT.

CDR3 protein: CASSATWGQAYEQYF. The CDR3, as DNA: TGTGCCAGCAGCGCAACGTGGGGACAGGCCTACGAGCAGTACTTC. This rearrangement joins TRBV3-1 (or the pseudogene TRBV3-2) to TRBJ2-7, with 8 bases fitting TRBD1. The CDR3 runs to 15 residues. V gave up 5 bases and J gave up 2 bases; unmatched junction bases: 8. Germline V gene lookup returns CDR1 LGHDT and CDR2 YNNKEL (reference sequence).

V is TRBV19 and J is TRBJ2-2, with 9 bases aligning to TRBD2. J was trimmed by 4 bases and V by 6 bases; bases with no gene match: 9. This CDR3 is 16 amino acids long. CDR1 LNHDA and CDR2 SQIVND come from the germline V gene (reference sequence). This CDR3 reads CASSGGRAIFTGELFF. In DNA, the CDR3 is TGTGCCAGTAGCGGCGGGAGGGCCATTTTCACCGGGGAGCTGTTTTTT.

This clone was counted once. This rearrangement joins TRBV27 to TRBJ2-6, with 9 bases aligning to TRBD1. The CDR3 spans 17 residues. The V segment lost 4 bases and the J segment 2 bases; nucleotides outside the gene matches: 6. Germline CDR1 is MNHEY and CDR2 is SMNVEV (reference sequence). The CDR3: CASSSGQGSTGANVLTF. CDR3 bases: TGTGCCAGCAGTTCTGGACAGGGGAGTACTGGGGCCAACGTCCTGACTTTC.

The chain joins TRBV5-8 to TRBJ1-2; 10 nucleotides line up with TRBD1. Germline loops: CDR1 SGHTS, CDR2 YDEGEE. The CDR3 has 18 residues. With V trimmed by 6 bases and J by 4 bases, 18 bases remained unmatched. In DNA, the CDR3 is TGTGCCAGCACCGGTGGGGAACCGGACAGGGGGGGGCTCTATGGCTACACCTTC. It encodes CASTGGEPDRGGLYGYTF.